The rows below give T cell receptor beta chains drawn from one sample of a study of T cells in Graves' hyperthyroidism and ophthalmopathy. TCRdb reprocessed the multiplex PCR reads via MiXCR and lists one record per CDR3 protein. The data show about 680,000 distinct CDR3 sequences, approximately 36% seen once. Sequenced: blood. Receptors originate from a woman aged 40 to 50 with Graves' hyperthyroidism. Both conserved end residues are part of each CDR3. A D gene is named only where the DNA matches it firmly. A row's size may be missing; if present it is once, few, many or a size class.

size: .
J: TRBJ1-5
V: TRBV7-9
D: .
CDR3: CASSYSNREEAFSGTQPQHF
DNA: TGTGCCAGCAGTTACTCGAACAGGGAAGAGGCTTTTTCTGGAACGCAGCCCCAGCATTTT

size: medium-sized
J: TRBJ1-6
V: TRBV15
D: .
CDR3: CATSRTTNSPLHF
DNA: TGTGCCACCAGCAGGACAACTAATTCACCCCTCCACTTT

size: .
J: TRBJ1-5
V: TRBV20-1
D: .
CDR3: CSARGSLAGIHSNQPQHF
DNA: TGCAGTGCTAGAGGGTCCCTAGCGGGGATCCATAGCAATCAGCCCCAGCATTTT

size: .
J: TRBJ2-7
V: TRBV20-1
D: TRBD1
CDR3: CSARGTGWYEQYF
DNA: TGCAGTGCTAGAGGGACAGGGTGGTACGAGCAGTACTTC

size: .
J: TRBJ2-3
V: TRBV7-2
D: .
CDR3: CASSPTLLLANADTQYF
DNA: TGTGCCAGCAGCCCAACCCTATTACTAGCAAACGCAGATACGCAGTATTTT

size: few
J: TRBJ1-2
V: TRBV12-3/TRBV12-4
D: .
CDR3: CASSTREDDYGYTF
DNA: TGTGCCAGCAGTACGAGGGAAGACGACTATGGCTACACCTTC

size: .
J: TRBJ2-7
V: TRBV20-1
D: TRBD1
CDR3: CSARDYAGTGGTYEQYF
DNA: TGCAGTGCTAGAGATTACGCCGGGACAGGGGGCACCTACGAGCAGTACTTC

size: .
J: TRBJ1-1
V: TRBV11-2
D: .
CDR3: CASSFLGHGLRDTEAFF
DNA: TGTGCCAGCAGCTTTCTCGGACACGGGCTTCGTGACACTGAAGCTTTCTTT

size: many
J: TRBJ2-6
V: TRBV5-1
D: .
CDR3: CASSLSAWESPVLTF
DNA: TGCGCCAGCAGCTTGTCTGCGTGGGAGAGCCCCGTCCTGACTTTC

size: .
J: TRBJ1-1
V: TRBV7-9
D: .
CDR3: CASSPLLVNTEAFF
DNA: TGTGCCAGCAGTCCCCTCTTGGTGAACACTGAAGCTTTCTTT

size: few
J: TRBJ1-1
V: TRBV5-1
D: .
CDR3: CASSLGATGGGEAFF
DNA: TGCGCCAGCAGCTTGGGGGCGACAGGAGGGGGAGAAGCTTTCTTT

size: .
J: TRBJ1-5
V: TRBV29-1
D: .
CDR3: CSQDIGVAQPQHF
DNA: TGCAGCCAAGATATCGGGGTCGCTCAGCCCCAGCATTTT

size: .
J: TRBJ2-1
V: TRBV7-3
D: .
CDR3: CASSLTPHNEQFF
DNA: TGTGCCAGCAGCTTAACGCCACACAATGAGCAGTTCTTC

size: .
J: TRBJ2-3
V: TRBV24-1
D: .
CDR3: CATSDLRGGYTDTQYF
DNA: TGTGCCACCAGTGACCTCAGAGGAGGGTACACAGATACGCAGTATTTT

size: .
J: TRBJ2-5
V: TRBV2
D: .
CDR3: CASSQGGGMQETQYF
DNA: TGTGCCAGCAGCCAAGGAGGGGGCATGCAAGAGACCCAGTACTTC

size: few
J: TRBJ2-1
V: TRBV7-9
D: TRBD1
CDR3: CASSSRGGGYNEQFF
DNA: TGTGCCAGCAGTTCCCGAGGGGGCGGATACAATGAGCAGTTCTTC

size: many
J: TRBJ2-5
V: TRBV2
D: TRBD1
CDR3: CASSERTGQETQYF
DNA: TGTGCCAGCAGTGAACGGACAGGCCAAGAGACCCAGTACTTC

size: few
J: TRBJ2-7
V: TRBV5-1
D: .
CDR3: CASSKDYEQYF
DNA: TGCGCCAGCTCCAAAGATTACGAGCAGTACTTC

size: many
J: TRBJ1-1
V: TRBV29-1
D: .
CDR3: CSVADSLNTEAFF
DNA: TGCAGCGTAGCAGACAGCCTGAACACTGAAGCTTTCTTT

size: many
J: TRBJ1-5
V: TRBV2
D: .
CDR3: CASSVPSNNQPQHF
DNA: TGTGCCAGCAGCGTTCCTTCGAACAATCAGCCCCAGCATTTT

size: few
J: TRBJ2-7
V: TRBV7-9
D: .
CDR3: CASSLARERGYEQYF
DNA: TGTGCCAGCAGCTTGGCCCGGGAGAGGGGCTACGAGCAGTACTTC

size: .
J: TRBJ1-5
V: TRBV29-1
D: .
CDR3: CSVEGGGTNQPQHF
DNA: TGCAGCGTTGAAGGAGGAGGGACCAATCAGCCCCAGCATTTT

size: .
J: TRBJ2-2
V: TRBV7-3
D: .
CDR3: CASSAVGELFF
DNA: TGTGCCAGCAGCGCCGTTGGGGAGCTGTTTTTT

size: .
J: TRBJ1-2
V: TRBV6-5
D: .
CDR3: CASSLIGQTYGYTF
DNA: TGTGCCAGCAGCCTAATCGGACAGACCTATGGCTACACCTTC

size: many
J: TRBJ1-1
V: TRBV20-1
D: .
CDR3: CSARDRGRTEAFF
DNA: TGCAGTGCTAGAGACAGGGGAAGGACTGAAGCTTTCTTT

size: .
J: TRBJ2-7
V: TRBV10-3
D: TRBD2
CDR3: CAISDLAGGSYEQYF
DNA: TGTGCCATCAGTGACCTAGCGGGAGGGTCCTACGAGCAGTACTTC

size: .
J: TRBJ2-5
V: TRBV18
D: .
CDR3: CASSRGWAAPQETQYF
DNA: TGTGCCAGCTCACGGGGTTGGGCAGCGCCCCAAGAGACCCAGTACTTC

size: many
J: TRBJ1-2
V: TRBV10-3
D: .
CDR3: CAIGTGGANYGYTF
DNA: TGTGCCATCGGGACCGGAGGAGCTAACTATGGCTACACCTTC

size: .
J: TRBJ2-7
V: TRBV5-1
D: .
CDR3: CASSGTTGNYEQYF
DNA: TGCGCCAGCAGCGGGACAACTGGAAATTACGAGCAGTACTTC

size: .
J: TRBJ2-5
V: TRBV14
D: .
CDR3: CASSQEITVQETQYF
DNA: TGTGCCAGCAGCCAAGAAATAACAGTACAAGAGACCCAGTACTTC

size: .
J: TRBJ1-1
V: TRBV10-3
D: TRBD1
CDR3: CASSEEGQGFTEAFF
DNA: TGTGCCAGCAGTGAAGAGGGACAGGGTTTCACTGAAGCTTTCTTT

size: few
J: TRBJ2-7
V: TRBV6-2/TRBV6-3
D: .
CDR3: CASSWDFTYEQYF
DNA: TGTGCCAGCAGTTGGGACTTCACCTACGAGCAGTACTTC

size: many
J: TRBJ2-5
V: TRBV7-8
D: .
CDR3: CASNRLTETQYF
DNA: TGTGCCAGCAACCGGCTGACGGAGACCCAGTACTTC

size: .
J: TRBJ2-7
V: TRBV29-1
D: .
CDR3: CSVEEGQGGLYEQYF
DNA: TGCAGCGTTGAAGAAGGGCAGGGGGGATTGTACGAGCAGTACTTC

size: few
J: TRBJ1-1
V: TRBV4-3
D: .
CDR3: CASSQRGWSEAFF
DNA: TGCGCCAGCAGTCAACGGGGGTGGTCTGAAGCTTTCTTT

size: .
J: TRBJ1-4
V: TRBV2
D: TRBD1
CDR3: CASSGTGRGKLFF
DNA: TGTGCCAGCAGTGGGACAGGACGGGGAAAACTGTTTTTT

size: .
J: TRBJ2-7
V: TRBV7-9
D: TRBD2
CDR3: CASSQREGRNEQYF
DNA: TGTGCCAGCAGCCAGAGGGAGGGAAGGAATGAGCAGTACTTC

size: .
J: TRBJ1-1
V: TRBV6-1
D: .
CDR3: CASSALAGGGAFF
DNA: TGTGCCAGCAGTGCTCTAGCGGGGGGGGGAGCTTTCTTT

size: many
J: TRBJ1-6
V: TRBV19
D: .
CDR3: CASSIMDSPLHF
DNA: TGTGCCAGTAGTATAATGGATTCACCCCTCCACTTT

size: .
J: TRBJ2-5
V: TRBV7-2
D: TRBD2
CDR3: CASSQDGREQETQYF
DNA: TGCGCCAGCAGCCAAGATGGGAGGGAGCAAGAGACCCAGTACTTC

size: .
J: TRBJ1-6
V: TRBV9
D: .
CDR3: CASSVEGTGGSGGGSPLHF
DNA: TGTGCCAGCAGCGTAGAGGGGACGGGGGGATCCGGCGGGGGTTCACCCCTCCACTTT

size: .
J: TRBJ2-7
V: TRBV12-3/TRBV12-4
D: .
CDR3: CASSPINLSSDNVFF
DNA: TGTGCCAGCAGCCCAATCAACCTGAGCAGCGACAACGTCTTCTTC

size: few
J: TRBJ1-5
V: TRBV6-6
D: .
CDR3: CASSIDWNQPQHF
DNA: TGTGCCAGCAGTATCGACTGGAATCAGCCCCAGCATTTT

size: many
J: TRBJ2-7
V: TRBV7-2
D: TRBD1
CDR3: CASSPGQAREQYF
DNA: TGTGCCAGCAGCCCGGGACAGGCCCGCGAGCAGTACTTC